This T cell receptor (beta chain) stems from a study of blood T cell repertoires in COVID-19. Study-wide background: Nucleic acid was either cDNA or gDNA, and it came from T cells, B-cell-depleted T cells, or PBMCs.

V was pared by 2 bases and J by 6 bases, with 4 bases of the junction left unmatched. Germline loops: CDR1 SEHNR, CDR2 FQNEAQ (reference sequence). The CDR3 runs to 14 residues. TCRdb's table, derived via immunoSEQ multiplex PCR, lists solely in-frame clones and lacks some. The sample includes more than 300,000 clones, more than 75% of them seen just once. This TCR was sampled from a woman between 18 and 30 years old who had recovered from COVID-19. Sequenced input: PBMCs or T cells enriched from blood (not recorded which). V is TRBV7-9 and J is TRBJ1-5, with 7 bases aligning to TRBD1. CDR3 residues: CASSLTGVGQPQHF. DNA of the CDR3: TGTGCCAGCAGCTTAACAGGGGTGGGTCAGCCCCAGCATTTT.